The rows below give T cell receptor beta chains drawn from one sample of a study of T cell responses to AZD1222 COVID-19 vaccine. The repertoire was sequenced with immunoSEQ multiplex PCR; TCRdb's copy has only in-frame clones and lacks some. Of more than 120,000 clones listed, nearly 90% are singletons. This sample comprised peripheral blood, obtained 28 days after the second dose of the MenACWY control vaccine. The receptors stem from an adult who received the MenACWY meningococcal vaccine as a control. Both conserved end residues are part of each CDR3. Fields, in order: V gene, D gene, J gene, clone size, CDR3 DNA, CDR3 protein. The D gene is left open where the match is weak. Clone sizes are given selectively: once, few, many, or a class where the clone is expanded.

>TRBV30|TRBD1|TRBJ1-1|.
TGTGCCGGTAAGACAGGGAGAAACACTGAAGCTTTCTTT
CAGKTGRNTEAFF
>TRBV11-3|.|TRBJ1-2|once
TGTGCCAGCAGCTTGGGCCCAGGGGATGGCTACACCTTC
CASSLGPGDGYTF
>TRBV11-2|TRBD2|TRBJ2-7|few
TGTGCCAGCAGCTTCCTAGCGGGAAAGCGGAACGAGCAGTACTTC
CASSFLAGKRNEQYF
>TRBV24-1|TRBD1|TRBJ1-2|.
TGTGCCACCAGTGATGTGGGACAGGGCATTGGCTACACCTTC
CATSDVGQGIGYTF
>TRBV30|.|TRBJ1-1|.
TGTGCCTGGAGTACGGGGCGGAACACTGAAGCTTTCTTT
CAWSTGRNTEAFF
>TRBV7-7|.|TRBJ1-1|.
TGTGCTAGCAGCTTAGAACAGGGCACTGAAGCTTTCTTT
CASSLEQGTEAFF
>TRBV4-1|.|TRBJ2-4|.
TGCGCCAGCAGCCCAGAGGGGACGGGAGAAAAAAACATTCAGTACTTC
CASSPEGTGEKNIQYF
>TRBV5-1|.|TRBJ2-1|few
TGCGCCAGCAGCTTGACTAGCAACAAAAGGGATGAGCAGTTCTTC
CASSLTSNKRDEQFF
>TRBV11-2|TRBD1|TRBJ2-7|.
TGTGCCAGCAGCCTTGGGACAGGGGCCTTCTACGAGCAGTACTTC
CASSLGTGAFYEQYF
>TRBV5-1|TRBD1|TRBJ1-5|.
TGCGCCAGCAGCCCCCGGACAGGGGGCAATCAGCCCCAGCATTTT
CASSPRTGGNQPQHF
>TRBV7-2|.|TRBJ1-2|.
TGTGCCAGCAGCTCCTACCACCGGGCATTGGCTAACTATGGCTACACCTTC
CASSSYHRALANYGYTF
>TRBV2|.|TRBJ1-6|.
TGTGCCAGCAGTTACAGAGGCTATAATTCACCCCTCCACTTT
CASSYRGYNSPLHF
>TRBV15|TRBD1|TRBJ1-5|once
TGTGCCACCAGCTGGGACAGGGATCAGCCCCAGCATTTT
CATSWDRDQPQHF
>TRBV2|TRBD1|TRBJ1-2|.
TGTGCCAGCAGTGAAGGGACAGGGATTAACTATGGCTACACCTTC
CASSEGTGINYGYTF
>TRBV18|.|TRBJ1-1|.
TGTGCCAGCTCACCACCGGCAGGTTGGAACACTGAAGCTTTCTTT
CASSPPAGWNTEAFF
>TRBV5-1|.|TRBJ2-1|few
TGCGCCAGCAGCTTGGATGCCAATGAGCAGTTCTTC
CASSLDANEQFF
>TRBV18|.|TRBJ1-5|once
TGTGCCAGCTCACCCGACGCTGTCTTGCCCCAGCATTTT
CASSPDAVLPQHF
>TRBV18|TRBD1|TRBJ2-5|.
TGTGCCAGCTCACCCTCAGGGGGCGGAGAGACCCAGTACTTC
CASSPSGGGETQYF
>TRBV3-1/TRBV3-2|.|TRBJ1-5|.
TGTGCCAGCAGCCTCTCCGAAGGCAATCAGCCCCAGCATTTT
CASSLSEGNQPQHF
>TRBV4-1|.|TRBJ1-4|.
TGCGCCAGCAGCCAGTTTCGGGGAAATGAAAAACTGTTTTTT
CASSQFRGNEKLFF
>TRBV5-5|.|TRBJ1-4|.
TGTGCCAGCAGCCCGGCTCCGGGGGATGAAAAACTGTTTTTT
CASSPAPGDEKLFF
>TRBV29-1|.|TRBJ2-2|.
TGCAGCGTTGACATTTTAGGGGCCGGGGAGCTGTTTTTT
CSVDILGAGELFF
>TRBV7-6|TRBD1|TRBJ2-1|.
TGTGCCAGCAGTCTAACAGGGGGCTTTTACAATGAGCAGTTCTTC
CASSLTGGFYNEQFF
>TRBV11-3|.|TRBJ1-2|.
TGTGCCAGCAGCTCCGACAGCCGAGGCTACACCTTC
CASSSDSRGYTF
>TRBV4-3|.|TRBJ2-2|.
TGCGCCAGCAGCCAGGCGCTGGGGGGGCACACCGGGGAGCTGTTTTTT
CASSQALGGHTGELFF
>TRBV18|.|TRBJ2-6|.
TGTGCCAGCGCGCTCAGATCCGAGGCCAACGTCCTGACTTTC
CASALRSEANVLTF